Below, 5 T cell receptor beta chains from the same sample are listed, as sequenced in a study of technical replicates of blood from several donors. The repertoire was sequenced with immunoSEQ multiplex PCR; TCRdb's copy has only in-frame clones and lacks some. The repertoire consists of around 84,000 clones, with less than 98% occurring once and the leading ten covering over 0.15%. The sample consisted of T cells isolated from PBMCs. Receptors were obtained from a human donor in good health.

This chain uses TRBV7-9 with TRBJ2-5; D remains ambiguous. Trimming shortened V by 5 bases and J by 3 bases, and 19 bases separated the two germline ends. The CDR3 extends over 16 amino acids. Per germline, CDR1 SEHNR and CDR2 FQNEAQ (reference sequence). In nucleotides, the CDR3 is TGTGCCAGCAGCCCTAGAGGCCCAGAAGTAAAAGAGACCCAGTACTTC. Amino acid sequence: CASSPRGPEVKETQYF.

V and J are TRBV18 and TRBJ2-3, with 9 bases fitting TRBD2. Germline values: CDR1 KGHSH, CDR2 LQKENI. CDR3 size: 14 residues. The V and J ends lost 2 bases and 5 bases, in that order; junction bases with no gene match: 2. The CDR3 DNA follows: TGTGCCAGCTCACCAGCGGGGGGGCAAGATACGCAGTATTTT. It translates to CASSPAGGQDTQYF.

This chain links TRBV7-2 with TRBJ1-2; the D gene is possibly TRBD1 (5 bases). CDR1 is SGHTA, CDR2 FQGNSA, per germline. The CDR3 is made up of 16 amino acids. The germline V and J ends were trimmed by 1 base and 3 bases, with 15 bases remaining between them. The CDR3, as DNA: TGTGCCAGCAGCTTAGTTCCCGGCAGGGTGGACTATGGCTACACCTTC. Its protein product is CASSLVPGRVDYGYTF.

V and J are TRBV18 and TRBJ1-1; 8 positions match TRBD1. Germline V gene data show CDR1 as KGHSH and CDR2 as LQKENI. Trimming cost V 2 bases and J 7 bases; bases outside gene matches: 9. This CDR3 has 15 residues. CDR3 in amino acids: CASSPTGIDRGEAFF. The CDR3 DNA reads as TGTGCCAGCTCACCAACGGGGATTGACAGGGGTGAAGCTTTCTTT.

The chain recombines TRBV30 with TRBJ2-2, with 7 positions matching TRBD2. The V and J ends lost 7 bases and 5 bases, in that order; junction bases with no gene match: 4. The germline gives CDR1 GTSNPN, CDR2 SVGIG (reference sequence). The CDR3 is 12 amino acids. This CDR3 is CASLGGTGELFF. CDR3 DNA sequence: TGTGCCTCCCTGGGGGGGACCGGGGAGCTGTTTTTT.